The rows below give T cell receptor beta chains drawn from one sample of a study of T cells in Graves' hyperthyroidism and ophthalmopathy. TCRdb reprocessed the multiplex PCR reads with MiXCR, giving one entry per CDR3 protein. In the table there are 400,000 or so distinct CDR3 sequences, about 14% of which are singletons. The sample comprised blood. Every receptor here comes from a woman in her thirties with Graves' ophthalmopathy. The CDR3 runs from the conserved cysteine through the conserved F or W. The D gene is left open where the match is weak. Size is omitted from some rows. Given values are once, few, many or a class for expanded clones.

size: many; V: TRBV20-1; J: TRBJ2-1; D: TRBD2; CDR3: CSARDSRLAGGYNEQFF; DNA: TGCAGTGCTAGAGACTCGAGACTAGCGGGGGGGTACAATGAGCAGTTCTTC
size: many; V: TRBV12-3/TRBV12-4; J: TRBJ1-1; D: TRBD1; CDR3: CASSAGQGKNAFF; DNA: TGTGCCAGCAGTGCCGGACAGGGGAAAAACGCTTTCTTT
size: few; V: TRBV12-3/TRBV12-4; J: TRBJ1-5; D: TRBD1; CDR3: CASSNPGQGWGQPQHF; DNA: TGTGCCAGCAGCAACCCGGGACAGGGATGGGGACAGCCCCAGCATTTT
size: many; V: TRBV6-5; J: TRBJ1-2; D: .; CDR3: CASSYSALNYGYTF; DNA: TGTGCCAGCAGTTACAGTGCCCTTAACTATGGCTACACCTTC
size: many; V: TRBV12-3/TRBV12-4; J: TRBJ1-5; D: TRBD1; CDR3: CASSRTGGASNQPQHF; DNA: TGTGCCAGCAGTAGGACAGGGGGCGCGAGCAATCAGCCCCAGCATTTT
size: many; V: TRBV10-1; J: TRBJ1-1; D: .; CDR3: CATAKDSGEAFF; DNA: TGCGCCACCGCGAAGGACAGTGGAGAAGCTTTCTTT
size: many; V: TRBV7-2; J: TRBJ2-7; D: TRBD2; CDR3: CASSSSSGGSSYEQYF; DNA: TGTGCCAGCAGCTCCTCTAGCGGGGGGAGCTCCTACGAGCAGTACTTC
size: many; V: TRBV6-1; J: TRBJ1-2; D: TRBD1; CDR3: CASSEYRGVYGYTF; DNA: TGTGCCAGCAGTGAATACAGGGGAGTATATGGCTACACCTTC
size: many; V: TRBV9; J: TRBJ2-3; D: TRBD2; CDR3: CASSHQRASGPPDTQYF; DNA: TGTGCCAGCAGCCATCAACGGGCTAGCGGGCCTCCAGATACGCAGTATTTT
size: few; V: TRBV6-1; J: TRBJ1-2; D: .; CDR3: CASKAQRDYGYTF; DNA: TGTGCCAGCAAGGCCCAGCGGGACTATGGCTACACCTTC
size: few; V: TRBV5-8; J: TRBJ2-7; D: .; CDR3: CASSLGWGEGDEQYF; DNA: TGTGCCAGCAGCTTGGGCTGGGGAGAGGGCGACGAGCAGTACTTC
size: many; V: TRBV27; J: TRBJ2-1; D: .; CDR3: CASSLSVSQDNEQFF; DNA: TGTGCCAGCAGTTTATCTGTGTCGCAAGACAATGAGCAGTTCTTC
size: many; V: TRBV7-2; J: TRBJ2-1; D: .; CDR3: CASSLGDYYNEQFF; DNA: TGTGCCAGCAGCTTAGGAGACTACTACAATGAGCAGTTCTTC
size: many; V: TRBV12-3/TRBV12-4; J: TRBJ2-3; D: .; CDR3: CASSVKDTQYF; DNA: TGTGCCAGCAGCGTCAAAGATACGCAGTATTTT
size: .; V: TRBV20-1; J: TRBJ1-1; D: .; CDR3: CSASHGLNTEAFF; DNA: TGCAGTGCTAGCCACGGTCTGAACACTGAAGCTTTCTTT
size: many; V: TRBV11-2; J: TRBJ2-3; D: TRBD2; CDR3: CASSPLLAADTQYF; DNA: TGTGCCAGCAGCCCCCTACTAGCGGCTGATACGCAGTATTTT
size: many; V: TRBV9; J: TRBJ2-3; D: .; CDR3: CASSASGAATDTQYF; DNA: TGTGCCAGCAGCGCCTCTGGGGCAGCCACAGATACGCAGTATTTT
size: .; V: TRBV4-2; J: TRBJ2-1; D: TRBD2; CDR3: CASSQGGGGAESYNEQFF; DNA: TGTGCCAGCAGCCAAGGCGGCGGGGGGGCCGAATCCTACAATGAGCAGTTCTTC
size: .; V: TRBV24-1; J: TRBJ1-5; D: .; CDR3: CATSDISGTDSNQPQHF; DNA: TGTGCCACCAGTGATATTTCCGGTACAGATAGCAATCAGCCCCAGCATTTT
size: .; V: TRBV20-1; J: TRBJ2-6; D: .; CDR3: CSASLTEDSGANVLTF; DNA: TGCAGTGCTAGCCTAACGGAGGACTCTGGGGCCAACGTCCTGACTTTC
size: .; V: TRBV7-9; J: TRBJ2-3; D: TRBD1; CDR3: CASSARTDRGRTDTQYF; DNA: TGTGCCAGCAGCGCCAGGACTGACAGGGGGCGAACAGATACGCAGTATTTT
size: many; V: TRBV18; J: TRBJ1-5; D: TRBD1; CDR3: CASSSPGGPQHF; DNA: TGTGCCAGCTCCTCCCCAGGGGGGCCCCAGCATTTT
size: .; V: TRBV7-9; J: TRBJ2-1; D: TRBD1; CDR3: CAGSWDRRVYNEQFF; DNA: TGTGCCGGCAGCTGGGACAGGAGGGTTTACAATGAGCAGTTCTTC
size: many; V: TRBV28; J: TRBJ1-1; D: .; CDR3: CASRHSPTEAFF; DNA: TGTGCCAGCAGACACAGTCCCACTGAAGCTTTCTTT
size: .; V: TRBV14; J: TRBJ2-5; D: .; CDR3: CASSQRTVSTGETQYF; DNA: TGTGCCAGCAGCCAGCGGACGGTCTCAACTGGGGAGACCCAGTACTTC
size: many; V: TRBV20-1; J: TRBJ2-2; D: .; CDR3: CSARDPGAGWDTGELFF; DNA: TGCAGTGCTAGAGATCCTGGGGCGGGGTGGGACACCGGGGAGCTGTTTTTT
size: many; V: TRBV28; J: TRBJ2-7; D: TRBD1; CDR3: CASSLWGQGPNEQYF; DNA: TGTGCCAGCAGTTTATGGGGACAGGGGCCCAACGAGCAGTACTTC
size: few; V: TRBV11-2; J: TRBJ2-1; D: TRBD2; CDR3: CASNKLAGANEQFF; DNA: TGTGCCAGCAACAAACTAGCGGGGGCTAATGAGCAGTTCTTC
size: many; V: TRBV5-6; J: TRBJ1-1; D: .; CDR3: CASSLPPPVNTEAFF; DNA: TGTGCCAGCAGCCTACCCCCCCCCGTGAACACTGAAGCTTTCTTT
size: .; V: TRBV6-1; J: TRBJ2-3; D: .; CDR3: CASSSLGVATDTQYF; DNA: TGTGCCAGCAGTTCCCTCGGGGTGGCCACAGATACGCAGTATTTT
size: many; V: TRBV28; J: TRBJ2-3; D: .; CDR3: CASSLLSPGTDTQYF; DNA: TGTGCCAGCAGTCTCCTCTCGCCGGGCACAGATACGCAGTATTTT
size: few; V: TRBV9; J: TRBJ1-2; D: TRBD1; CDR3: CASSRRTGGDYGYTF; DNA: TGTGCCAGCAGCCGACGGACAGGGGGGGACTATGGCTACACCTTC
size: .; V: TRBV7-2; J: TRBJ2-1; D: TRBD2; CDR3: CASSLEGTSGRYEQFF; DNA: TGTGCCAGCAGCTTAGAAGGGACTAGCGGGAGATACGAGCAGTTCTTC
size: many; V: TRBV7-2; J: TRBJ1-1; D: .; CDR3: CASSPTLPGAFF; DNA: TGTGCCAGCAGCCCAACCCTCCCGGGGGCTTTCTTT
size: .; V: TRBV19; J: TRBJ2-6; D: TRBD1; CDR3: CASSIPGQGAGGANVLTF; DNA: TGTGCCAGTAGTATACCGGGACAGGGGGCCGGTGGGGCCAACGTCCTGACTTTC
size: many; V: TRBV3-1; J: TRBJ2-1; D: TRBD2; CDR3: CASRGAGGSYNEQFF; DNA: TGTGCCAGCAGGGGGGCGGGGGGCTCCTACAATGAGCAGTTCTTC
size: many; V: TRBV6-1; J: TRBJ2-5; D: TRBD2; CDR3: CASKASGGSQETQYF; DNA: TGTGCCAGCAAAGCTAGCGGGGGGTCCCAAGAGACCCAGTACTTC
size: many; V: TRBV24-1; J: TRBJ2-7; D: TRBD2; CDR3: CATSAGGANSYEQYF; DNA: TGTGCCACCAGTGCGGGGGGGGCCAACTCCTACGAGCAGTACTTC
size: once; V: TRBV20-1; J: TRBJ2-3; D: TRBD2; CDR3: CSARSGANRDTQYF; DNA: TGCAGTGCTAGGAGCGGGGCGAACAGAGATACGCAGTATTTT
size: many; V: TRBV6-2/TRBV6-3; J: TRBJ1-6; D: .; CDR3: CASGDRLGANSPLHF; DNA: TGTGCCAGCGGAGACAGGCTGGGGGCTAATTCACCCCTCCACTTT
size: many; V: TRBV28; J: TRBJ2-7; D: .; CDR3: CASSPRVIEQYF; DNA: TGTGCCAGCAGTCCAAGGGTAATCGAGCAGTACTTC
size: many; V: TRBV11-1; J: TRBJ2-2; D: TRBD2; CDR3: CASSSRTHPGGGRNTGELFF; DNA: TGTGCCAGCAGCTCTAGAACCCACCCCGGCGGGGGGCGGAACACCGGGGAGCTGTTTTTT
size: many; V: TRBV6-2/TRBV6-3; J: TRBJ2-1; D: TRBD2; CDR3: CASMISGGYNEQFF; DNA: TGTGCCAGCATGATATCGGGGGGGTACAATGAGCAGTTCTTC
size: .; V: TRBV20-1; J: TRBJ2-4; D: .; CDR3: CSARALWPENIQYF; DNA: TGCAGTGCTAGAGCACTGTGGCCGGAGAACATTCAGTACTTC
size: many; V: TRBV29-1; J: TRBJ1-1; D: .; CDR3: CSVVVGPEAFF; DNA: TGCAGCGTTGTGGTAGGGCCTGAAGCTTTCTTT